These 18 T cell receptor beta chains were all obtained from the same sample, sequenced in a study of T cells in Graves' hyperthyroidism and ophthalmopathy. There were TCR beta CDR3 regions amplified from RNA transcripts. The HTBI primer set was used in a first-round RT-PCR of the TCR CDR3. TCRdb independently ran MiXCR on the multiplex PCR reads; one entry per CDR3 protein. The top ten hold around 19% of the sample, which has around 580,000 distinct CDR3 sequences, approximately 15% seen once. The sample comprised blood. The origin of the receptors is a woman between 18 and 30 years old with Graves' hyperthyroidism.

This clonotype was recorded a few times. The chain joins TRBV14 to TRBJ1-6; a possible D gene is TRBD1 (5 bases). The CDR3 contains 14 residues. Germline values: CDR1 SGHDN, CDR2 FVKESK. Trimming took off 0 bases at V and 7 bases at J, with 7 bases between the two ends. CDR3 sequence reads: CASSQDPGNSPLHF. CDR3 bases: TGTGCCAGCAGCCAAGATCCAGGGAATTCACCCCTCCACTTT.

The J gene is TRBJ2-2, the V gene TRBV7-2, with D possibly called TRBD1 or TRBD2 (5 bases each). V lost 1 base to trimming and J lost 3 bases, with 9 bases between them. Germline CDR1 reads SGHTA; CDR2 reads FQGNSA. The CDR3 is 15 amino acids. This chain's CDR3 is CASSLEGRYTGELFF. CDR3 DNA sequence: TGTGCCAGCAGCTTAGAGGGACGCTACACCGGGGAGCTGTTTTTT.

This clonotype was seen ten or more times. The rearrangement joins TRBV27 to TRBJ1-1, with D possibly being TRBD1 (5 bases). The germline gives CDR1 MNHEY, CDR2 SMNVEV (reference sequence). The CDR3 sequence is 15 residues long. Trimming removed 7 bases from V and 11 bases from J, with 26 bases in between. The CDR3 DNA follows: TGTGCCAGCACCCCCGGGGGTGCGGCCAGGCGGGATGCTTTCTTT. Translation: CASTPGGAARRDAFF.

This clonotype was observed many times. For the CDR3, the DNA is TGTGCCTGGAGTGTTGGTTTGTACTACGAGCAGTACTTC. Translating gives CAWSVGLYYEQYF. The genes are TRBV30 and TRBJ2-7; no reliable D call. The CDR3 runs to 13 residues. Trimming took off 0 bases at V and 3 bases at J, with 9 bases between the two ends. In germline, CDR1 is GTSNPN, CDR2 SVGIG (reference sequence).

For this clonotype: Being one base from a much bigger clone, this may be a read error. The V and J genes are TRBV24-1 and TRBJ2-3; D is perhaps TRBD1 (5 bases). The V end lost 5 bases, the J end lost 2 bases, and 13 bases lay between the germline ends. The V gene's germline CDR1 is KGHDR and CDR2 SFDVKD. The CDR3 runs 15 residues. The DNA of the CDR3 is TGTGCCACCAGTGTACAGGATAGTCCCACAGATACGCAGTATTTT. This codes for CATSVQDSPTDTQYF.

This clonotype has ten or more counts. The chain has TRBV28 and TRBJ2-1, with TRBD1 as a possible D gene (5 bases). The CDR3 covers 16 residues. The germline V and J ends were trimmed by 5 bases and 4 bases, with 18 bases remaining between them. CDR1 and CDR2 (germline): MDHEN, SYDVKM. The CDR3 loop reads CASSPNTGPRYNEQFF. In DNA form, the CDR3 reads TGTGCCAGCAGTCCCAATACAGGCCCCCGATACAATGAGCAGTTCTTC.

This clonotype was observed a handful of times. This sequence joins TRBV5-1 and TRBJ2-2; 11 nucleotides agree with TRBD1. Trimming cost V 4 bases and J 13 bases; bases outside gene matches: 12. The CDR3 has 15 amino acids. Germline CDR1 SGHRS, CDR2 YFSETQ. For the CDR3, the DNA is TGCGCCAGCAGCAGTTCTGCCGGGACAGGGGGTCTGCTGTTTTTT. Translating it yields CASSSSAGTGGLLFF.

This clonotype was counted ten times or more. The chain recombines TRBV29-1 with TRBJ1-1, with TRBD1 as a possible D gene (5 bases). CDR1 SQVTM and CDR2 ANQGSEA come from the germline V gene. The V gene lost 4 bases and the J gene lost 0 bases, with 12 bases spanning the gap. This CDR3 has 14 residues. CDR3 DNA: TGCAGCGTTGGGGGCGACAGCTTGAACACTGAAGCTTTCTTT. Encoded protein: CSVGGDSLNTEAFF.

This clonotype appeared a few times. V is TRBV6-1 and J is TRBJ1-4; 7 bases are shared with TRBD1. The CDR3 consists of 12 residues. Trimming cost V 5 bases and J 8 bases; bases outside gene matches: 2. The V gene's germline CDR1 is MNHNS and CDR2 SASEGT. The DNA of the CDR3 is TGTGCCAGCAGTACACAGGGGGAAAAACTGTTTTTT. Protein sequence: CASSTQGEKLFF.

Points on this clonotype: A much larger clone lies one base from this, so it may be a read error. This sequence joins TRBV28 and TRBJ1-2; the D gene is possibly TRBD1 (5 bases). Germline lookup yields CDR1 MDHEN and CDR2 SYDVKM. The CDR3 length is 13 residues. The CDR3 sequence: CASSLIGDYGYAF. The CDR3 DNA sequence: TGTGCCAGCAGTTTAATAGGGGACTATGGCTACGCCTTC.

This clonotype has a count of ten or more. The chain is built from TRBV29-1 and TRBJ2-7; D possibly matches TRBD1 or TRBD2 (6 bases each). Germline V CDR1 and CDR2: SQVTM, ANQGSEA. V lost 1 base to trimming and J lost 3 bases, with 10 bases between them. This CDR3 has 13 residues. CDR3 loop: CSVEGGGNYEQYF. The CDR3 DNA reads TGCAGCGTTGAAGGAGGGGGGAACTACGAGCAGTACTTC.

This clonotype was counted many times. V is TRBV6-6 and J is TRBJ1-1; 8 bases are shared with TRBD1. This CDR3 is 15 amino acids long. Germline V gene lookup returns CDR1 MNHNY and CDR2 SVGAGI (reference sequence). J lost 1 base, V lost 0 bases, and 1 base had no gene match. CDR3 amino acids: CASSYSDRENTEAFF. The CDR3 DNA reads as TGTGCCAGCAGTTACTCGGACAGGGAGAACACTGAAGCTTTCTTT.

This chain connects TRBV10-2 to TRBJ1-3; D is ambiguous. Trimming left V 3 bases short and J 0 bases short, with 15 bases between. CDR1 WSHSY and CDR2 SAAADI come from the germline V gene. This CDR3 is 17 amino acids long. The CDR3 DNA reads TGCGCCAGCAGTGAATATGGCAGGCTCTTCTCTGGAAACACCATATATTTT. This translates into CASSEYGRLFSGNTIYF.

This clonotype occurred a few times. The CDR3 region has the DNA TGTGCCAGCAGTGAAACGTGGGGTTGGACAGATACGCAGTATTTT. The encoded protein is CASSETWGWTDTQYF. The chain combines TRBV6-1 with TRBJ2-3; D not certain. This CDR3 region has 15 residues. V dropped 2 bases and J dropped 3 bases, with 12 bases sitting between them. Per germline, CDR1 MNHNS and CDR2 SASEGT.

The chain links TRBV20-1 to TRBJ2-6; D call uncertain. This CDR3 comprises 14 residues. In germline, CDR1 is DFQATT, CDR2 SNEGSKA (reference sequence). The V end lost 3 bases, the J end lost 1 base, and 7 bases lay between the germline ends. The CDR3 sequence: CSARMGSGANVLTF. In nucleotides, the CDR3 is TGCAGTGCTAGGATGGGATCTGGGGCCAACGTCCTGACTTTC.

This clonotype came up many times. The V gene is TRBV6-4, the J gene TRBJ1-1; D is unclear. The CDR3 is made up of 13 amino acids. V shed 3 bases and J shed 4 bases, with 9 bases lying between them. The germline gives CDR1 MRHNA, CDR2 SNTAGT. The DNA for the CDR3 is TGTGCCAGCAGTGAAGAGTTGAGCACTGAAGCTTTCTTT. Encoded protein: CASSEELSTEAFF.

This clonotype came up many times. The chain has TRBV7-9 and TRBJ2-3; unclear D gene. Germline V lookup: CDR1 SEHNR, CDR2 FQNEAQ (reference sequence). V was trimmed by 1 base and J by 0 bases, leaving 5 bases between them. This CDR3 spans 14 amino acids. As DNA, the CDR3 is TGTGCCAGCAGCTTAGATGGCAGCACAGATACGCAGTATTTT. Translation gives CASSLDGSTDTQYF.

This clonotype was recorded a few times. The chain carries TRBV7-9 and TRBJ1-2; 7 bases line up with TRBD1. This CDR3 has 13 residues. V trimming: 3 bases; J trimming: 5 bases; junction bases outside the gene matches: 3. Per the germline V gene, CDR1 is SEHNR and CDR2 is FQNEAQ (reference sequence). In DNA, the CDR3 is TGTGCCAGCAGCTTTGGGACAGAGTATGGCTACACCTTC. Translation gives CASSFGTEYGYTF.